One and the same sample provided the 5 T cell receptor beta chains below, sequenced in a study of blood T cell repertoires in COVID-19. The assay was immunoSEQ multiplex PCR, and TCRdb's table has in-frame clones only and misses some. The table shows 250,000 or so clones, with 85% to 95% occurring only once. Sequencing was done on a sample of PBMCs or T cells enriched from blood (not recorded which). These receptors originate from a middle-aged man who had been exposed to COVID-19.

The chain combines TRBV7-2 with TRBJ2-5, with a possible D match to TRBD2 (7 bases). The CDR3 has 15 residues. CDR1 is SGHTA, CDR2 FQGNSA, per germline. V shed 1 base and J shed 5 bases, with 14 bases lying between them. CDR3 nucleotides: TGTGCCAGCAGCTTAGGTTTACAGGGAGGGGAGACCCAGTACTTC. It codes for CASSLGLQGGETQYF.

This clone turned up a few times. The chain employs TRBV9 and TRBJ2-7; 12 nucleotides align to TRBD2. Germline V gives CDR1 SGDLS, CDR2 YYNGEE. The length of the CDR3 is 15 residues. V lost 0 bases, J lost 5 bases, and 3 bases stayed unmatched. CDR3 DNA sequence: TGTGCCAGCAGCGTAGGGGGACTAGCGGGCGACGAGCAGTACTTC. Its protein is CASSVGGLAGDEQYF. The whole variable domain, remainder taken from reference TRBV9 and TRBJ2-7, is DSGVTQTPKHLITATGQRVTLRCSPRSGDLSVYWYQQSLDQGLQFLIQYYNGEERAKGNILERFSAQQFPDLHSELNLSSLELGDSALYFCASSVGGLAGDEQYFGPGTRLTVT.

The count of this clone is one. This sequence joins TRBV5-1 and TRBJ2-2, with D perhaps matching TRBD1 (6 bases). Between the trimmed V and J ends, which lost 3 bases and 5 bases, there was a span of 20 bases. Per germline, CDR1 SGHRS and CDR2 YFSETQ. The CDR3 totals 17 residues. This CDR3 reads CASSSRRQVGFTGELFF. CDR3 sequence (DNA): TGCGCCAGCAGCTCGCGACGACAGGTGGGGTTTACCGGGGAGCTGTTTTTT.

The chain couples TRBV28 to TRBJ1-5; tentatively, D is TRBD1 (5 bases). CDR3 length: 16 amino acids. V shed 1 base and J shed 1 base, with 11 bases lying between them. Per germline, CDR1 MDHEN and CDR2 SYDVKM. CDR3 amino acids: CASSLFREASNQPQHF. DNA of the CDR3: TGTGCCAGCAGTTTATTCAGGGAAGCGAGCAATCAGCCCCAGCATTTT. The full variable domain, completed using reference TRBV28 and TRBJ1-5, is DVKVTQSSRYLVKRTGEKVFLECVQDMDHENMFWYRQDPGLGLRLIYFSYDVKMKEKGDIPEGYSVSREKKERFSLILESASTNQTSMYLCASSLFREASNQPQHFGDGTRLSIL.

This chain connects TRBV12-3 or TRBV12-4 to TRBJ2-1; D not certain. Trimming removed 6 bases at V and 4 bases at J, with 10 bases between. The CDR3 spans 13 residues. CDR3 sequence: CASSPPGYNEQFF. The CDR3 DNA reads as TGTGCCAGCAGCCCCCCCGGTTACAATGAGCAGTTCTTC.